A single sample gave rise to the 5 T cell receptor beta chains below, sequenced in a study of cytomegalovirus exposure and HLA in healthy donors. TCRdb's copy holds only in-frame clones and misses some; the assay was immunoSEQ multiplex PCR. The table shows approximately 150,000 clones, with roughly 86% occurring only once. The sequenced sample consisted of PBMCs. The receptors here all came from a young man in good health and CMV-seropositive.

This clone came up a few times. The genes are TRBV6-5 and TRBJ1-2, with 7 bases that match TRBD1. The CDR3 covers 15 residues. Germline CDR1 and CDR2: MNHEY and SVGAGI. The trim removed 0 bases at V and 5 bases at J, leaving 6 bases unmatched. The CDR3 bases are TGTGCCAGCAGTTACTCTGGGACAGCGAGTTATGGCTACACCTTC. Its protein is CASSYSGTASYGYTF.

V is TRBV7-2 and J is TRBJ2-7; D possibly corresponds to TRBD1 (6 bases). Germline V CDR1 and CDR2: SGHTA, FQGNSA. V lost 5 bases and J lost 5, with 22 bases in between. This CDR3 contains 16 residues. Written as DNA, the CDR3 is TGTGCCAGCAGCCCAGACCCGGACAGAGCCGAGGACGAGCAGTACTTC. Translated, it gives CASSPDPDRAEDEQYF.

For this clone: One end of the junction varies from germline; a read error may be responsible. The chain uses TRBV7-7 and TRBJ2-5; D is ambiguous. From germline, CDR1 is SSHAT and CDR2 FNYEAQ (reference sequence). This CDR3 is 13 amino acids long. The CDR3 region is CASSPGYQETQYF. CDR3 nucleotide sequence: TGTGCTAGCAGCCCAGGTTACCAAGAGACCCAGTACTTC.

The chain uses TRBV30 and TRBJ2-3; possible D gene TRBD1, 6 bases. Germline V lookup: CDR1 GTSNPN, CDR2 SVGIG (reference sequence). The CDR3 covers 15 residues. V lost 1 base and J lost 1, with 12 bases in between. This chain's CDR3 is CAWSAFGGGTDTQYF. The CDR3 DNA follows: TGTGCCTGGAGTGCCTTTGGGGGCGGCACAGATACGCAGTATTTT.

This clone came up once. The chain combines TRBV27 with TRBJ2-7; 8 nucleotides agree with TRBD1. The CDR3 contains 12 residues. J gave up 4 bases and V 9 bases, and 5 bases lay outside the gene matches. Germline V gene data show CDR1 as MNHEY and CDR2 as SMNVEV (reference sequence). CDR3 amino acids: CASAGTGYEQYF. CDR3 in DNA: TGTGCCAGTGCTGGGACAGGATACGAGCAGTACTTC.